The 30 T cell receptor beta chains below were found in one sample sequenced in a study of Graves' ophthalmopathy and Graves' hyperthyroidism. The authors amplified TCR beta CDR3 regions, and they did so from RNA transcripts for repertoire sequencing. RT-PCR was first run with HTBI primers, then multiplex PCR in a second round. TCRdb analysed the multiplex PCR reads with MiXCR anew, one entry per CDR3 protein. In the table there are over a million distinct CDR3 sequences, around a third of which are singletons. Sequenced: peripheral blood or thyroid tissue (not recorded which). Receptor source: an adult man with Graves' hyperthyroidism.

This clonotype was counted at least ten times. The chain joins TRBV12-3 or TRBV12-4 to TRBJ2-5; TRBD1 or TRBD2 may be the D gene (6 bases each). The CDR3 extends over 15 amino acids. The V end lost 3 bases, the J end lost 4 bases, and 15 bases lay between the germline ends. The CDR3 DNA sequence: TGTGCCAGCAGTTTGATACAGGGAGGTGGAGAGACCCAGTACTTC. Translated, it gives CASSLIQGGGETQYF.

This clonotype was counted many times. J is TRBJ1-1 and V is TRBV2, with 7 bases aligning to TRBD1. Looked up from germline, CDR1 is SNHLY and CDR2 is FYNNEI. The CDR3 covers 15 residues. The V segment lost 7 bases and the J segment 1 base; nucleotides outside the gene matches: 9. The CDR3 DNA reads as TGTGCCAGCAACAACGCCGGGACAGCGAACACTGAAGCTTTCTTT. Amino acids: CASNNAGTANTEAFF.

V is TRBV7-2 and J is TRBJ2-1, with 7 bases identical to TRBD1. Germline CDR1 reads SGHTA; CDR2 reads FQGNSA. Trimming cost V 2 bases and J 2 bases; bases outside gene matches: 3. This CDR3 contains 15 residues. The CDR3 protein is CASSLRQGPYNEQFF. CDR3 DNA sequence: TGTGCCAGCAGCTTACGACAGGGACCCTACAATGAGCAGTTCTTC.

This clonotype was recorded at least ten times. This sequence joins TRBV5-1 and TRBJ2-7; D may be TRBD1 or TRBD2 (6 bases each). Trimming took off 4 bases at V and 5 bases at J, with 19 bases between the two ends. The CDR3 loop spans 15 amino acids. Germline V gives CDR1 SGHRS, CDR2 YFSETQ. CDR3 region: CASSLNGGGFNEQYF. The CDR3 nucleotides are TGCGCCAGCAGCCTGAACGGAGGGGGATTCAACGAGCAGTACTTC.

The J gene is TRBJ1-4, the V gene TRBV10-3, with no clear D. Germline CDR1 reads ENHRY; CDR2 reads SYGVKD. This CDR3 has 11 amino acids. V lost 7 bases, J lost 6 bases, and 6 bases lay in between. Here the CDR3 DNA reads TGTGCCATCACCGGGGATGAAAAACTGTTTTTT. It codes for CAITGDEKLFF.

Concerning this clonotype: One end of the junction varies from germline; a read error may be responsible. The chain joins TRBV2 to TRBJ2-2; 7 bases line up with TRBD1. CDR3 size: 15 residues. Germline assignment: CDR1 SNHLY and CDR2 FYNNEI. The CDR3, as DNA: TGTGCCAGTAGTGCCCGACAGGGCTACACCGGGGAGCTGTTTTTT. Encoded protein: CASSARQGYTGELFF.

About this clonotype: The junction departs from the called germline gene at one end, perhaps through a read error. The chain has TRBV11-2 and TRBJ1-4; D ambiguous. The V gene's germline CDR1 is SGHAT and CDR2 FQNNGV. The CDR3 is 13 residues long. CDR3 DNA sequence: TGTGCCAGCAGCCAATTTCTAGCTGAAAAACTGGTTTTT. Amino acid sequence: CASSQFLAEKLVF.

The rearrangement uses TRBV19 and TRBJ2-7; TRBD1 agrees at 7 bases. The CDR3 has 15 residues. V was pared by 5 bases and J by 2 bases, with 9 bases of the junction left unmatched. Germline lookup yields CDR1 LNHDA and CDR2 SQIVND (reference sequence). The CDR3 bases are TGTGCCAGTAGTCCCTCCGGGACAGCACCCTACGAGCAGTACTTC. Its translation: CASSPSGTAPYEQYF.

This clonotype was counted many times. This chain connects TRBV3-1 to TRBJ1-2, with a possible D match to TRBD1 (6 bases). Germline V gene sequence: CDR1 LGHDT, CDR2 YNNKEL (reference sequence). The length of the CDR3 is 13 residues. V was trimmed by 4 bases and J by 6 bases, leaving 12 bases between them. CDR3: CASSLSSGDGYTF. In DNA, the CDR3 is TGTGCCAGCAGCCTCTCCTCAGGGGATGGCTACACCTTC.

This clonotype was recorded at least ten times. The CDR3 spells CASSSQREGQETQYF. CDR3 bases: TGTGCCAGCAGCTCTCAGCGGGAGGGCCAAGAGACCCAGTACTTC. V and J are TRBV7-2 and TRBJ2-5, with 10 nucleotides matching TRBD2. Germline V gene sequence: CDR1 SGHTA, CDR2 FQGNSA. The CDR3 sequence is 15 residues long. J lost 1 base, V lost 4 bases, and 3 bases had no gene match. The entire variable domain, with the rest obtained from reference TRBV7-2 and TRBJ2-5, is as follows: GAGVSQSPSNKVTEKGKDVELRCDPISGHTALYWYRQSLGQGLEFLIYFQGNSAPDKSGLPSDRFSAERTGGSVSTLTIQRTQQEDSAVYLCASSSQREGQETQYFGPGTRLLVL.

The sample holds a few counts of this clonotype. One end of the junction is discordant with germline, which a read error may explain. V is TRBV10-2 and J is TRBJ1-2; D not certain. Germline V gives CDR1 WSHSY, CDR2 SAAADI. The CDR3 extends over 11 amino acids. The CDR3 DNA reads as TGTGCCAGCGCTGTGACAAGTGGCTACACCTTC. Its translation is CASAVTSGYTF.

V and J are TRBV4-1 and TRBJ1-1; D call uncertain. This CDR3 is 14 amino acids long. Germline loops: CDR1 MGHRA, CDR2 YSYEKL. V was pared by 5 bases and J by 5 bases, with 15 bases between. The CDR3 sequence: CASSYPASGTEAFF. The DNA for the CDR3 is TGCGCCAGCAGCTACCCCGCTTCGGGTACTGAAGCTTTCTTT.

The chain carries TRBV7-3 and TRBJ2-7, with 7 bases fitting TRBD2. The DNA matches TRBJ2-1 better at its end, which makes the J call doubtful. Germline V gene lookup returns CDR1 SGHTA and CDR2 FQGTGA. The CDR3 is 12 residues long. The DNA for the CDR3 is TGTGCCAGCAGCGTGGTGGGGGGGGAGCAGTTCTTC. This encodes CASSVVGGEQFF.

The chain carries TRBV7-2 and TRBJ2-5; TRBD2 matches 16 bases. The CDR3 spans 18 residues. The germline V gene encodes CDR1 SGHTA and CDR2 FQGNSA. Trimming took 4 bases from V and 5 from J; bases not matched to a gene: 10. CDR3 sequence (DNA): TGTGCCAGCAGCTGGGGACTAGCGGGGGGGCCTAGCCAGGAGACCCAGTACTTC. Protein product: CASSWGLAGGPSQETQYF.

The gene calls are TRBV7-9 and TRBJ1-5; possible D gene TRBD1, 5 bases. V was pared by 3 bases and J by 1 base, with 10 bases between. The CDR3 extends over 15 amino acids. Germline CDR1 reads SEHNR; CDR2 reads FQNEAQ (reference sequence). CDR3 nucleotides: TGTGCCAGCAGCTTGGGTTGGGGGAGCAATCAGCCCCAGCATTTT. Its translation is CASSLGWGSNQPQHF. The full variable domain, rest sourced from reference TRBV7-9 and TRBJ1-5, is DTGVSQNPRHKITKRGQNVTFRCDPISEHNRLYWYRQTLGQGPEFLTYFQNEAQLEKSRLLSDRFSAERPKGSFSTLEIQRTEQGDSAMYLCASSLGWGSNQPQHFGDGTRLSIL.

As for this clonotype: One base away lies a much larger clone, so this may be a sequencing read error. The genes are TRBV2 and TRBJ2-6; D gene unclear. Germline V CDR1 and CDR2: SNHLY, FYNNEI. CDR3 length equals 15 residues. Trimming took off 6 bases at V and 2 bases at J, with 11 bases between the two ends. CDR3 in amino acids: CASSQMWAGANVLTF. In nucleotides, the CDR3 is TGTGCCAGCAGCCAAATGTGGGCTGGGGCCAACGTCCTGACTTTC.

This clonotype was observed at least ten times. The chain employs TRBV20-1 and TRBJ1-2, with D possibly TRBD1 on 5 matching bases. CDR1 and CDR2 from the germline V gene are DFQATT and SNEGSKA (reference sequence). Trimming shortened V by 1 base and J by 8 bases, and 11 bases separated the two germline ends. This CDR3 spans 12 amino acids. The CDR3 spells CSARVGTSGYTF. The CDR3 DNA sequence: TGCAGTGCTAGAGTTGGGACTTCCGGCTACACCTTC.

In its sample, this clonotype was seen a few times. The rearrangement uses TRBV9 and TRBJ2-2; D unresolved. CDR1 and CDR2 (germline): SGDLS, YYNGEE. The CDR3 contains 15 residues. V dropped 0 bases and J dropped 1 base, with 7 bases sitting between them. Here the CDR3 reads CASSVDWGNTGELFF. The CDR3 nucleotides read TGTGCCAGCAGCGTAGACTGGGGGAACACCGGGGAGCTGTTTTTT.

This clonotype has at least ten counts. The chain employs TRBV15 and TRBJ1-6; maybe TRBD1 (5 bases). Trimming removed 0 bases from V and 6 bases from J, with 6 bases in between. Germline V gene lookup returns CDR1 LNHNV and CDR2 YYDKDF (reference sequence). The CDR3 totals 14 residues. The CDR3 nucleotides read TGTGCCACCAGCAGAGACAGGGCTAATTCACCCCTCCACTTT. It specifies CATSRDRANSPLHF.

The gene calls are TRBV6-5 and TRBJ2-7; 8 bases map to TRBD1. Germline values: CDR1 MNHEY, CDR2 SVGAGI. Trimming at V came to 4 bases and at J to 5 bases, leaving 16 bases not matched to a gene. The CDR3 runs to 17 residues. This chain's CDR3 is CASSLMGGTGFVNEQYF. CDR3 nucleotide sequence: TGTGCCAGCAGTTTAATGGGCGGGACAGGTTTTGTCAACGAGCAGTACTTC.

The rearrangement uses TRBV5-5 and TRBJ1-5; 10 bases fit TRBD1. Germline V gene sequence: CDR1 SGHKS, CDR2 YYEKEE (reference sequence). The length of the CDR3 is 14 residues. Trimming took 0 bases from V and 8 from J; bases not matched to a gene: 2. This CDR3 reads CASSLVGQGEPQHF. The CDR3 DNA follows: TGTGCCAGCAGCTTGGTAGGACAGGGGGAGCCCCAGCATTTT.

This clonotype occurred many times. DNA for the CDR3: TGTGCCACCAGTGATTTTCAGGCCGGGGAGCTGTTTTTT. It specifies CATSDFQAGELFF. The chain is built from TRBV24-1 and TRBJ2-2; D remains unclear. Between the trimmed V and J ends, which lost 1 base and 6 bases, there was a span of 5 bases. The CDR3 spans 13 residues. Germline CDR1 KGHDR, CDR2 SFDVKD.

V gene TRBV7-2 combines with J gene TRBJ1-4; tentatively, D is TRBD1 (5 bases). V was shortened by 5 bases and J by 3 bases, with 16 bases between the two germline ends. The CDR3 is made up of 16 amino acids. From germline, CDR1 is SGHTA and CDR2 FQGNSA. CDR3 residues: CASSPGTSGANEKLFF. CDR3 DNA sequence: TGTGCCAGCAGCCCCGGGACTAGCGGGGCTAATGAAAAACTGTTTTTT.

The chain combines TRBV5-1 with TRBJ2-7; D possibly corresponds to TRBD1 (6 bases). The germline V gene has CDR1 SGHRS and CDR2 YFSETQ. V lost 4 bases to trimming and J lost 2 bases, with 10 bases between them. This CDR3 spans 13 amino acids. Here the CDR3 reads CASSGQITYEQYF. CDR3 DNA sequence: TGCGCCAGCAGCGGACAGATAACCTACGAGCAGTACTTC.

The chain links TRBV7-2 to TRBJ2-5, with 10 bases aligning to TRBD2. The junction had 5 bases not matched to a gene; V was cut back by 8 bases and J by 5 bases. CDR3 length: 13 residues. The germline CDR1 and CDR2 sequences are SGHTA and FQGNSA. The CDR3 loop reads CASASGGAETQYF. CDR3 coding DNA: TGTGCCAGCGCCAGCGGGGGGGCTGAGACCCAGTACTTC.

This clonotype came up many times. The chain employs TRBV13 and TRBJ2-7; either TRBD1 or TRBD2 may supply D (5 bases each). The CDR3 consists of 14 residues. Germline V gives CDR1 PRHDT, CDR2 FYEKMQ (reference sequence). Deletions cut 5 bases from V and 0 bases from J, with 11 bases between. The CDR3 DNA reads TGTGCCAGCAGCGAGGCAGGGACCTCCTACGAGCAGTACTTC. It yields the protein CASSEAGTSYEQYF.

The chain couples TRBV29-1 to TRBJ2-5, with unresolved D. Germline CDR1 SQVTM, CDR2 ANQGSEA. Trimming took 4 bases from V and 2 from J, leaving 14 bases between them. CDR3 length: 14 amino acids. The CDR3 reads CSVAGMSAQETQYF. The CDR3 region has the DNA TGCAGCGTTGCCGGCATGAGTGCTCAAGAGACCCAGTACTTC.

This sequence joins TRBV20-1 and TRBJ1-4; D gene uncertain. Germline V gene lookup returns CDR1 DFQATT and CDR2 SNEGSKA (reference sequence). The CDR3 runs to 15 residues. The V end was cut by 1 base, the J end by 5 bases, with 14 bases between. Written as DNA, the CDR3 is TGCAGTGCTAGAGCAAGGAGAAGCGAAAATGAAAAACTGTTTTTT. Its protein is CSARARRSENEKLFF.

This clonotype was found many times. V and J are TRBV20-1 and TRBJ2-5, with TRBD2 as a possible D gene (5 bases). The CDR3 loop spans 14 amino acids. Trimming shortened V by 2 bases and J by 5 bases, and 15 bases separated the two germline ends. Per the germline V gene, CDR1 is DFQATT and CDR2 is SNEGSKA (reference sequence). CDR3 in amino acids: CSARYGDSGETQYF. The CDR3 bases are TGCAGTGCTAGATACGGGGATTCGGGGGAGACCCAGTACTTC.

Comment on this clonotype: This likely comes from a read error, as the CDR3 has no conserved phenylalanine or tryptophan at its end. No DNA is shown, since the ends of the CDR3 on it are uncertain; the CDR3 is the one TCRdb lists. The chain is built from TRBV7-9 and TRBJ1-2. The length of the CDR3 is 10 amino acids, counting both ends. The V gene's germline CDR1 is SEHNR and CDR2 FQNEAQ (reference sequence). CDR3 protein: CASSLGPNSY.